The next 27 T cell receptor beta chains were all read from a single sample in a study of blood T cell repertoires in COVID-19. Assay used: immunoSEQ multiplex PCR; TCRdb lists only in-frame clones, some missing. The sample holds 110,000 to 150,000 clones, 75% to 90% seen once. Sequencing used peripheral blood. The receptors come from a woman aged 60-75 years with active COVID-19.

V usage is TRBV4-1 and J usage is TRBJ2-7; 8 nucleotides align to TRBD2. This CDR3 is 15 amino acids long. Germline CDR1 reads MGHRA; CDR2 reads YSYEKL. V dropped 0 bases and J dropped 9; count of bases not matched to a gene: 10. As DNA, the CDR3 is TGCGCCAGCAGCCAAGATACTAGCGGAAGGGTGGGGCAGTACTTC. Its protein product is CASSQDTSGRVGQYF.

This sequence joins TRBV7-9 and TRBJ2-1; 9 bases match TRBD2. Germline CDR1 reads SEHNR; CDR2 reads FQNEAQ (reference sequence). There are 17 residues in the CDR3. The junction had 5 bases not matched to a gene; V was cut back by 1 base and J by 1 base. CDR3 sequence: CASSLGRGRGSYNEQFF. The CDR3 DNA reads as TGTGCCAGCAGCTTAGGCCGCGGGAGGGGGTCCTACAATGAGCAGTTCTTC.

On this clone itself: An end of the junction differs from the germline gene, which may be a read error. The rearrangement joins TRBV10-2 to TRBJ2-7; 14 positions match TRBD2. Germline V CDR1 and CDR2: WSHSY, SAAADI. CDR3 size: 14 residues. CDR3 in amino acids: CASSDPGTSGSTKF. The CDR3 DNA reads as TGCGCCAGCAGTGACCCCGGGACTAGCGGGAGTACTAAGTTC.

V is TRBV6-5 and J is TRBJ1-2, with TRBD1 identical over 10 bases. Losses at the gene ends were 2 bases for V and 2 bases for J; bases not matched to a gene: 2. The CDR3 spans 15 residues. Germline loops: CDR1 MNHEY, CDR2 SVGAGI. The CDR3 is CASSYATGGNYGYTF. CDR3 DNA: TGTGCCAGCAGTTACGCGACAGGGGGCAACTATGGCTACACCTTC.

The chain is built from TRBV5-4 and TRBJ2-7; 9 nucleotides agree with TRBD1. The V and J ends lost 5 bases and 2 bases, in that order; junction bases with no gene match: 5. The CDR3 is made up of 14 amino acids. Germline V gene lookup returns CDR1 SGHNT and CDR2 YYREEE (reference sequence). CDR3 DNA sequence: TGTGCCAGCAGTTCCGGGACAGGGACCTACGAGCAGTACTTC. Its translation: CASSSGTGTYEQYF.

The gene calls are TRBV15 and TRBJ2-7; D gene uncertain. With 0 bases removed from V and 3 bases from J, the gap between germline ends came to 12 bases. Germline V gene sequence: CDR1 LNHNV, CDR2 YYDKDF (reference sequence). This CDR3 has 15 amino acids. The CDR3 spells CATSRDPRMGYEQYF. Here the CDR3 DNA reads TGTGCCACCAGCAGAGATCCGAGGATGGGCTACGAGCAGTACTTC.

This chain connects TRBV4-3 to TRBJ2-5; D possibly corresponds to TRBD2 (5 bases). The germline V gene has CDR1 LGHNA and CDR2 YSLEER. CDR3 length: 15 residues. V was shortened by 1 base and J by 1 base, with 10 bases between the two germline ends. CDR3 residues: CASSQAAGSQETQYF. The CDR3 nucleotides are TGCGCCAGCAGCCAAGCCGCGGGCAGCCAAGAGACCCAGTACTTC.

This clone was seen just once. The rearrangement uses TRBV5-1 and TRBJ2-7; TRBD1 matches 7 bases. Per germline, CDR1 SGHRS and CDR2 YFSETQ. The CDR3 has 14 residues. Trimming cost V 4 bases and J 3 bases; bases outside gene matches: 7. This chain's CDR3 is CASSAQGRDYEQYF. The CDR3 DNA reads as TGCGCCAGCAGCGCACAGGGGCGCGACTACGAGCAGTACTTC.

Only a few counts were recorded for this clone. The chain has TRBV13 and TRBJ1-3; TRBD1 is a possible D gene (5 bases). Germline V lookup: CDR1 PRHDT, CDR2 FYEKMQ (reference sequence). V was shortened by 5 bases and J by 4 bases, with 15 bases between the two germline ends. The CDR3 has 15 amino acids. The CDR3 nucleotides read TGTGCCAGCAGCCCCCCCGGGGGGAAGGGAAACACCATATATTTT. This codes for CASSPPGGKGNTIYF.

This CDR3 is CASSPWGGGGPTNEKLFF. The CDR3 nucleotides read TGCGCCAGCAGCCCCTGGGGGGGCGGGGGCCCGACTAATGAAAAACTGTTTTTT. The chain couples TRBV4-1 to TRBJ1-4, with D possibly TRBD1 on 6 matching bases. Per the germline V gene, CDR1 is MGHRA and CDR2 is YSYEKL. The CDR3 loop spans 18 amino acids. V lost 4 bases to trimming and J lost 2 bases, with 20 bases between them.

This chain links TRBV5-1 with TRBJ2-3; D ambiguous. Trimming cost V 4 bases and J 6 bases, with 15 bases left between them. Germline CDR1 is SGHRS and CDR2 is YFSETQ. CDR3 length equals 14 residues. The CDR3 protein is CASSRGESADTQYF. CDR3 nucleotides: TGCGCCAGCAGCCGCGGTGAAAGCGCCGATACGCAGTATTTT.

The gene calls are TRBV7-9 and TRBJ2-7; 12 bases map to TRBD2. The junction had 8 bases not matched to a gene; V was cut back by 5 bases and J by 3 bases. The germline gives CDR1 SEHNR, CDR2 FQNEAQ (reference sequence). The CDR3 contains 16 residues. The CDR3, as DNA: TGTGCCAGCAGCCCGAGGACTAGCGGGGTGAACTACGAGCAGTACTTC. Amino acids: CASSPRTSGVNYEQYF.

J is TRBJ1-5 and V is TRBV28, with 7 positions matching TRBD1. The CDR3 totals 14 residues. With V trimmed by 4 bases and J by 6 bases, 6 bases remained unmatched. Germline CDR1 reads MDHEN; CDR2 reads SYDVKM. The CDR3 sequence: CASSWSGGSQPQHF. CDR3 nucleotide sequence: TGTGCCAGCAGTTGGTCAGGGGGTAGTCAGCCCCAGCATTTT. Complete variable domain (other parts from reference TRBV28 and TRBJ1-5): DVKVTQSSRYLVKRTGEKVFLECVQDMDHENMFWYRQDPGLGLRLIYFSYDVKMKEKGDIPEGYSVSREKKERFSLILESASTNQTSMYLCASSWSGGSQPQHFGDGTRLSIL.

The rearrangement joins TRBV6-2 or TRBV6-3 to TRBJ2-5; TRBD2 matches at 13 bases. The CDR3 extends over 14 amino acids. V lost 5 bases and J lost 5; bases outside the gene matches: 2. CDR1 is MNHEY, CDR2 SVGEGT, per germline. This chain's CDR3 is CASSLLAGGETQYF. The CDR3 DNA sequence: TGTGCCAGCAGTCTACTAGCGGGAGGGGAGACCCAGTACTTC.

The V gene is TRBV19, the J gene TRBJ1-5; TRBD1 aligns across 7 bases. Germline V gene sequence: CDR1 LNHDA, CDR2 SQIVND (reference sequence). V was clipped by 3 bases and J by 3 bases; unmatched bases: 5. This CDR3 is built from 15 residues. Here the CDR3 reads CASSITGVINQPQHF. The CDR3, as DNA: TGTGCCAGTAGTATCACAGGGGTCATCAATCAGCCCCAGCATTTT.

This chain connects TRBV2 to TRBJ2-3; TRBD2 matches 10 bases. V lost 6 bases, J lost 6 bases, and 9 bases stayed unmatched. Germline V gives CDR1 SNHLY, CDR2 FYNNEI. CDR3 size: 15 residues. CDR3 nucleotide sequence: TGTGCCAGCAGGGGGGCCAGCGGGAGGGCCGATACGCAGTATTTT. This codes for CASRGASGRADTQYF.

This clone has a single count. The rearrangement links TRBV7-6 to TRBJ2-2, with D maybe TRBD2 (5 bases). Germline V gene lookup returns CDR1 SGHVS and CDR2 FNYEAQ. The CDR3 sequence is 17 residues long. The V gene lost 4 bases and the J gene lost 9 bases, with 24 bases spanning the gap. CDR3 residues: CASSSAAGYPERRELFF. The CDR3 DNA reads TGTGCCAGCAGCTCCGCCGCGGGCTACCCGGAGCGGAGGGAGCTGTTTTTT.

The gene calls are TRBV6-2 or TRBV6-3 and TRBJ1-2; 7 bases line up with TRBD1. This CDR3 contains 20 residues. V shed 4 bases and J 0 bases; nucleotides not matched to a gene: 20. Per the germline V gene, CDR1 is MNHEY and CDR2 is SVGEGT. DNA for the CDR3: TGTGCCAGCAGTTTGGGCGCTCCGGGACAGCGATACCGCGCTAACTATGGCTACACCTTC. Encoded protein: CASSLGAPGQRYRANYGYTF.

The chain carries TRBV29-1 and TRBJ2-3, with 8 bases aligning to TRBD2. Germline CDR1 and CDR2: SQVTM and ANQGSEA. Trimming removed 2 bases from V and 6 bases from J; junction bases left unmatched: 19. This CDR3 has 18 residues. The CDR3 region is CSVEPRLLAGPSVDTQYF. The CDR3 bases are TGCAGCGTTGAACCCCGCCTCCTAGCGGGCCCTTCGGTGGATACGCAGTATTTT.

The CDR3 loop reads CASSLKAQGKGYTF. DNA of the CDR3: TGTGCCAGCAGTTTAAAGGCACAGGGCAAGGGCTACACCTTC. V and J are TRBV28 and TRBJ1-2, with a possible D match to TRBD1 (6 bases). The V end was cut by 2 bases, the J end by 8 bases, with 15 bases between. Germline V lookup: CDR1 MDHEN, CDR2 SYDVKM. The CDR3 is 14 amino acids.

The DNA for the CDR3 is TGCGCCAGCAGCCGCCTACAGGGGTCTAATGAAAAACTGTTTTTT. Translating gives CASSRLQGSNEKLFF. The chain is built from TRBV5-1 and TRBJ1-4; TRBD1 agrees at 7 bases. Trimming at V came to 4 bases and at J to 3 bases, leaving 6 bases not matched to a gene. This CDR3 is built from 15 residues. Germline V gene lookup returns CDR1 SGHRS and CDR2 YFSETQ. The full variable domain, with the rest looked up from reference TRBV5-1 and TRBJ1-4, is KAGVTQTPRYLIKTRGQQVTLSCSPISGHRSVSWYQQTPGQGLQFLFEYFSETQRNKGNFPGRFSGRQFSNSRSEMNVSTLELGDSALYLCASSRLQGSNEKLFFGSGTQLSVL.

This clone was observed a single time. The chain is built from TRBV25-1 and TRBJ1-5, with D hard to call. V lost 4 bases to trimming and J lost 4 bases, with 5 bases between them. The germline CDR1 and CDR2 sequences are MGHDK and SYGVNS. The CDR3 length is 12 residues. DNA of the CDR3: TGTGCCAGCAGTGCCTATAATCAGCCCCAGCATTTT. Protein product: CASSAYNQPQHF.

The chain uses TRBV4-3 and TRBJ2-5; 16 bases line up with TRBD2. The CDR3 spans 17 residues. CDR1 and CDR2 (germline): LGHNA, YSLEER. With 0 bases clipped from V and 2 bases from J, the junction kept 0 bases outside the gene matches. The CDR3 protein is CASSQEGLAGGQETQYF. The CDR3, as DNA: TGCGCCAGCAGCCAAGAGGGACTAGCGGGAGGGCAAGAGACCCAGTACTTC.

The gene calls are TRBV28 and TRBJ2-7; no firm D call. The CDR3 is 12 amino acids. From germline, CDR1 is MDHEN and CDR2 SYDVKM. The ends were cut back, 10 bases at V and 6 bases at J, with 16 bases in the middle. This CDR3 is CATSQDRIEQYF. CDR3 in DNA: TGTGCCACCAGCCAGGATAGGATCGAGCAGTACTTC.

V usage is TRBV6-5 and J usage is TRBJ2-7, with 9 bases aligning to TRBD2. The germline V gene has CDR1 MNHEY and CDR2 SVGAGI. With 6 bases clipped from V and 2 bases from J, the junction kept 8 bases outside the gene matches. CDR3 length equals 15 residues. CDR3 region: CASRRLAAPTYEQYF. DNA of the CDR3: TGTGCCAGCAGGCGACTAGCGGCACCGACCTACGAGCAGTACTTC.

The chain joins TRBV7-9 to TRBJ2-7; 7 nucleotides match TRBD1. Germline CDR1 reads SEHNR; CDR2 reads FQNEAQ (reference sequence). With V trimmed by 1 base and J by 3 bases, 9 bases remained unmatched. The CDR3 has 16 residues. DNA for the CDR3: TGTGCCAGCAGCTTAGGGTCCGGGACAGTGGACTACGAGCAGTACTTC. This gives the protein CASSLGSGTVDYEQYF. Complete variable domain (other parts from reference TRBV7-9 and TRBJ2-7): DTGVSQNPRHKITKRGQNVTFRCDPISEHNRLYWYRQTLGQGPEFLTYFQNEAQLEKSRLLSDRFSAERPKGSFSTLEIQRTEQGDSAMYLCASSLGSGTVDYEQYFGPGTRLTVT.

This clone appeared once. The CDR3 spells CASTQETQYF. For the CDR3, the DNA is TGTGCCAGCACGCAAGAGACCCAGTACTTC. The rearrangement uses TRBV27 and TRBJ2-5; no definite D call. The CDR3 covers 10 residues. Trimming removed 7 bases at V and 2 bases at J, with 2 bases between. Germline V gives CDR1 MNHEY, CDR2 SMNVEV (reference sequence).